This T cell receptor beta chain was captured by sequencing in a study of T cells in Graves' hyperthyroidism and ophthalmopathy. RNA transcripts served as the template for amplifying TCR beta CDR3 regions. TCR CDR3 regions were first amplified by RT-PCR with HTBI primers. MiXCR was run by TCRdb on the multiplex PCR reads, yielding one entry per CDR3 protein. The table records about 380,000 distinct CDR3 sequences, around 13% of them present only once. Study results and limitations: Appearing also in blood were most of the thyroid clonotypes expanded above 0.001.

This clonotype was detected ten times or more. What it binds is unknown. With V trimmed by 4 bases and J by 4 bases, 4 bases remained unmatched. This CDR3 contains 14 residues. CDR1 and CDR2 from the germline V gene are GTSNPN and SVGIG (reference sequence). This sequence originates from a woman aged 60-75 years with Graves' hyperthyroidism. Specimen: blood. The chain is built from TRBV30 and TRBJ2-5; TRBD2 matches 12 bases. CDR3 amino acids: CAWTSGRVSETQYF. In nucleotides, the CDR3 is TGTGCCTGGACTAGCGGGAGGGTTTCAGAGACCCAGTACTTC.